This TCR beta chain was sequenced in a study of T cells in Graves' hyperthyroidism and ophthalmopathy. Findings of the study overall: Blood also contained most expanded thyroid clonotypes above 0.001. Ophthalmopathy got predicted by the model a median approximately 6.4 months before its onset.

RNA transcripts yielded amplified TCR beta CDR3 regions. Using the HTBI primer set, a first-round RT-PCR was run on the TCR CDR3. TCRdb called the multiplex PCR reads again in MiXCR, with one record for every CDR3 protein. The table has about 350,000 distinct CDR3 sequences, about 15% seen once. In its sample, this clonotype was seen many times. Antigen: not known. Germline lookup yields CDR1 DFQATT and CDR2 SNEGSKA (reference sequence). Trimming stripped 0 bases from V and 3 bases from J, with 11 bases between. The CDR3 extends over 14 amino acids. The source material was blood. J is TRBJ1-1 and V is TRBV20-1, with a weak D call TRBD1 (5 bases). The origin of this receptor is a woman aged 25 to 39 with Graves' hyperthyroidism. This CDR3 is CSARERGRDTEAFF. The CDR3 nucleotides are TGCAGTGCTAGAGAAAGGGGCAGGGACACTGAAGCTTTCTTT.